This is a list of T cell receptor beta chains from one sample in a study of cytomegalovirus exposure and HLA in healthy donors. TCRdb's copy holds only in-frame clones and misses some; the assay was immunoSEQ multiplex PCR. The sample lists approximately 170,000 clones, 65% to 85% occurring once. The sample taken for sequencing was PBMCs. Every receptor here comes from a woman between 40 and 50 years old in good health and CMV-seropositive. Each CDR3 is given with its conserved first and last residue. Clone size appears in some rows only: once, few, many, or a class for an expanded clone.

length	J	V	size	CDR3
14	TRBJ1-5	TRBV30	few	CAWSAGTEYQPQHF
16	TRBJ2-2	TRBV7-8	NA	CASSWRDPGDTGELFF
13	TRBJ1-1	TRBV6-6	NA	CASRPTGFTEAFF
21	TRBJ2-1	TRBV6-4	NA	CASSDSIWASGGRLTNNEQFF
15	TRBJ2-7	TRBV7-6	NA	CASSLESGASYEQYF
14	TRBJ2-7	TRBV29-1	NA	CSVTPGQVGYEQYF
13	TRBJ2-5	TRBV2	NA	CASSSGGLMTQYF
14	TRBJ1-2	TRBV5-6	NA	CASSEGTPRIGYTF
16	TRBJ2-5	TRBV5-4	NA	CASSPGGVSGLGAQYF
15	TRBJ1-2	TRBV7-2	NA	CASSPQGKRANGYTF
14	TRBJ2-7	TRBV7-9	NA	CAIELAGVSYEQYF
12	TRBJ1-5	TRBV28	once	CASSVLYQPQHF
16	TRBJ1-1	TRBV4-1	NA	CASSPPRGATNTEAFF
15	TRBJ1-5	TRBV27	NA	CASSLSKTGNQPQHF
15	TRBJ1-4	TRBV6-1	once	CASRVGVVPNEKLFF
14	TRBJ1-1	TRBV5-1	NA	CASSWTGQGIEAFF
15	TRBJ2-1	TRBV18	NA	CASSRSSGDYNEQFF
16	TRBJ2-3	TRBV7-9	NA	CASSRQTGWGTDTQYF
15	TRBJ2-1	TRBV10-3	NA	CAISETSGAYNEQFF
15	TRBJ2-5	TRBV2	NA	CASSPRGTSAETQYF
16	TRBJ1-2	TRBV27	once	CASSTSGTGGYYGYTF
11	TRBJ2-1	TRBV10-3	NA	CAISRGNEQFF
17	TRBJ2-2	TRBV7-9	few	CSSSPPPGQGGTGELFF
15	TRBJ2-7	TRBV2	NA	CASSTPRLASNEQYF
16	TRBJ1-2	TRBV30	NA	CAWSKKGQGAISGYTF
14	TRBJ1-4	TRBV5-6	NA	CASSLIGVREKLFF
16	TRBJ2-1	TRBV5-5	NA	CASSPLAPGSNNEQFF
16	TRBJ2-3	TRBV10-3	NA	CAISDQTGGASDTQYF
15	TRBJ2-2	TRBV5-8	NA	CASSVGQINTGELFF